This T cell receptor beta chain was sequenced in a study of cytomegalovirus exposure and HLA in healthy donors. In the PCR, 60 Vbeta and 13 Jbeta primers were used. Sequencing was performed with immunoSEQ multiplex PCR; in TCRdb, only in-frame clones are kept and a portion is missing. The sample yields about 130,000 clones, 60% to 85% seen once. After removal of 5 bases from V and 2 bases from J, the junction contained 4 bases not matched to a gene. This CDR3 spans 14 amino acids. The germline CDR1 and CDR2 sequences are MNHEY and SVGAGI. For this clone: Its antigen is undetermined.

Study outcomes and limitations: The analysis excluded some indistinguishable V segments, including TRBV6-2 and TRBV6-3.

This chain uses TRBV6-5 with TRBJ2-7, with 9 bases identical to TRBD1. The source material was PBMCs. This TCR came from a woman aged 40 to 50 in good health and CMV-seronegative. CDR3 DNA: TGTGCCAGCAGTAACCGGGACAGGGCCTACGAGCAGTACTTC. This sequence encodes CASSNRDRAYEQYF.